This T cell receptor (beta chain) derives from a study of cytomegalovirus exposure and HLA in healthy donors. Study results and caveats: The study listed approximately 160 cytomegalovirus-associated TCR beta chains.

The CDR3 extends over 14 amino acids. CDR1 is SGDLS and CDR2 is YYNGEE in the germline V gene. Unmatched junction bases numbered 5, after V lost 3 bases and J lost 5 bases. With regard to this clone: Its target is unknown.

Method: immunoSEQ multiplex PCR; TCRdb's copy keeps in-frame clones and lacks some. The sample shows about 130,000 clones, 89% of them seen only once. The material sequenced was PBMCs. The chain uses TRBV9 and TRBJ1-2; 9 positions agree with TRBD1. This TCR was sampled from a woman between 18 and 29 years old in good health and CMV-seronegative. In DNA, the CDR3 is TGTGCCAGCAGCGAGACAGGGGGTGGGTATGGCTACACCTTC. Amino acids: CASSETGGGYGYTF.